The 24 T cell receptor beta chains in this list originate from one sample, sequenced in a study of OX40 agonist ivuxolimab in advanced cancers. The method was immunoSEQ multiplex PCR; TCRdb's version includes in-frame clones alone and lacks a portion of them. The table lists about 71,000 clones, roughly three quarters of them singletons. This material consisted of CD4+ or CD8+ T cells sorted from blood, taken in a trial of the OX40 agonist ivuxolimab. The receptors originated from an adult with an advanced solid tumor such as melanoma, head and neck, liver or kidney cancer.

In this sample, this clone turned up once. The chain employs TRBV9 and TRBJ2-2; D is undetermined. This CDR3 comprises 16 residues. Germline V CDR1 and CDR2: SGDLS, YYNGEE. The germline V and J ends were trimmed by 0 bases and 6 bases, with 15 bases remaining between them. The DNA of the CDR3 is TGTGCCAGCAGCGTAGAAAATAGAGATCCCCCCGGGGAGCTGTTTTTT. It is translated as CASSVENRDPPGELFF.

The chain joins TRBV5-1 to TRBJ2-2, with D uncertain. Germline CDR1 SGHRS, CDR2 YFSETQ. The V and J ends lost 4 bases and 4 bases respectively, with 17 bases between them. This CDR3 has 16 residues. The CDR3 spells CASSPRGPGGTGELFF. The CDR3 bases are TGCGCCAGCAGCCCCAGAGGTCCCGGCGGCACCGGGGAGCTGTTTTTT.

This chain uses TRBV29-1 with TRBJ1-2; D is perhaps TRBD1 (5 bases). This CDR3 has 13 amino acids. CDR1 is SQVTM and CDR2 is ANQGSEA in the germline V gene. Trimming took 0 bases from V and 10 from J, leaving 15 bases between them. CDR3 sequence (DNA): TGCAGCGTTGAAGAATCGGCCAGGGTTGTCTACACCTTC. As protein: CSVEESARVVYTF.

The CDR3 DNA reads TGTGCCAGCAGCTTGCAGGGGGCTGACCATGGCTACACCTTC. This gives the protein CASSLQGADHGYTF. This chain links TRBV5-4 with TRBJ1-2; the match to TRBD1 covers 8 bases. Germline lookup yields CDR1 SGHNT and CDR2 YYREEE (reference sequence). Trimming cost V 1 base and J 6 bases; bases outside gene matches: 5. The length of the CDR3 is 14 residues. The full variable domain, completed using reference TRBV5-4 and TRBJ1-2, is ETGVTQSPTHLIKTRGQQVTLRCSSQSGHNTVSWYQQALGQGPQFIFQYYREEENGRGNFPPRFSGLQFPNYSSELNVNALELDDSALYLCASSLQGADHGYTFGSGTRLTVV.

The sample holds a few counts of this clone. The chain employs TRBV27 and TRBJ1-1, with TRBD1 matching over 12 bases. Trimming at V came to 8 bases and at J to 6 bases, leaving 7 bases not matched to a gene. The CDR3 extends over 14 amino acids. In germline, CDR1 is MNHEY, CDR2 SMNVEV (reference sequence). The CDR3 region is CASGRDRGHAEAFF. CDR3 in DNA: TGTGCCAGCGGCCGGGACAGGGGGCATGCTGAAGCTTTCTTT.

The rearrangement uses TRBV7-7 and TRBJ2-3; TRBD1 is a possible D gene (5 bases). This CDR3 is built from 15 residues. The V and J ends lost 2 bases and 4 bases respectively, with 13 bases between them. Germline V CDR1 and CDR2: SSHAT, FNYEAQ (reference sequence). The CDR3 here is CASSLRQGDPDTQYF. The CDR3 nucleotides are TGTGCCAGCAGCTTACGACAAGGGGATCCAGATACGCAGTATTTT.

This chain joins TRBV14 and TRBJ2-7; TRBD2 matches at 10 bases. Germline lookup yields CDR1 SGHDN and CDR2 FVKESK. The CDR3 is 14 amino acids. Losses at the gene ends were 2 bases for V and 6 bases for J; bases not matched to a gene: 4. CDR3 residues: CASSQLAGVSEQYF. For the CDR3, the DNA is TGTGCCAGCAGCCAACTAGCGGGAGTGAGCGAGCAGTACTTC.

This rearrangement joins TRBV7-8 to TRBJ2-4; possible D gene TRBD1, 5 bases. The V and J ends lost 5 bases and 2 bases respectively, with 10 bases between them. This CDR3 is 14 amino acids long. Germline V gene data show CDR1 as SGHVS and CDR2 as FQNEAQ. For the CDR3, the DNA is TGTGCCAGCAGCCAGGGTCTAACCAAAAACATTCAGTACTTC. Amino acid sequence: CASSQGLTKNIQYF.

The chain is built from TRBV7-3 and TRBJ1-2; D is possibly TRBD1 (5 bases). V lost 2 bases and J 5 bases, leaving 18 bases between the germline ends. There are 16 residues in the CDR3. The germline V gene encodes CDR1 SGHTA and CDR2 FQGTGA. This CDR3 is CASSLARDPEAYGYTF. The CDR3 coding sequence is TGTGCCAGCAGCTTAGCCCGGGACCCCGAGGCTTATGGCTACACCTTC.

This clone came up a few times. CDR3 DNA sequence: TGTGCCAGCAGCTTCGGCGGGACCAGCTCCTACGAGCAGTACTTC. Residues: CASSFGGTSSYEQYF. V is TRBV5-4 and J is TRBJ2-7; D might be TRBD2 (6 bases). Germline CDR1 and CDR2: SGHNT and YYREEE (reference sequence). CDR3 size: 15 residues. Trimming pared 2 bases from V and 0 bases from J, leaving 12 bases between.

V is TRBV5-1 and J is TRBJ2-7; D is possibly TRBD2 (6 bases). V was pared by 4 bases and J by 6 bases, with 11 bases between. Germline CDR1 is SGHRS and CDR2 is YFSETQ. The CDR3 totals 12 residues. CDR3 amino acids: CASSMGLFEQYF. The CDR3, as DNA: TGCGCCAGCAGCATGGGACTTTTCGAGCAGTACTTC.

This chain links TRBV12-2 with TRBJ2-7. TRBV12-2 is classified as a pseudogene. The CDR3 is made up of 16 amino acids. The CDR3 reads CASRLVDPGPGGEQYF. CDR3 DNA sequence: TGTGCAAGTCGCTTAGTGGATCCCGGGCCTGGGGGAGAGCAGTACTTC.

The V call is TRBV4-2, the J call TRBJ1-5; 9 nucleotides match TRBD1. Germline CDR1 is LGHNA and CDR2 is YNFKEQ. With V trimmed by 4 bases and J by 1 base, 8 bases remained unmatched. This CDR3 comprises 17 residues. The CDR3 here is CASSPRWTGASNQPQHF. CDR3 in DNA: TGTGCCAGCAGCCCTCGATGGACAGGGGCCAGCAATCAGCCCCAGCATTTT.

The chain joins TRBV6-5 to TRBJ1-1; D is undetermined. Trimming shortened V by 7 bases and J by 0 bases, and 3 bases separated the two germline ends. The V gene's germline CDR1 is MNHEY and CDR2 SVGAGI. This CDR3 comprises 11 residues. CDR3 nucleotides: TGTGCCAGCAAGGTGAACACTGAAGCTTTCTTT. Translated: CASKVNTEAFF.

Here the CDR3 reads CASSLVLAGGGTDTQYF. The CDR3 DNA reads TGTGCCAGCAGCTTAGTCTTAGCGGGAGGGGGCACAGATACGCAGTATTTT. The gene calls are TRBV7-6 and TRBJ2-3; 11 bases line up with TRBD2. The germline CDR1 and CDR2 sequences are SGHVS and FNYEAQ. The junction had 4 bases not matched to a gene; V was cut back by 1 base and J by 1 base. The CDR3 has 17 residues.

The chain uses TRBV19 and TRBJ2-7; TRBD1 matches 7 bases. Per germline, CDR1 LNHDA and CDR2 SQIVND (reference sequence). The CDR3 has 13 residues. Trimming at V came to 9 bases and at J to 4 bases, leaving 9 bases not matched to a gene. The CDR3 sequence: CASQRGQGYEQYF. The CDR3 nucleotides are TGTGCCAGCCAAAGGGGGCAGGGTTACGAGCAGTACTTC.

The chain carries TRBV19 and TRBJ2-3; the D call may be TRBD1 or TRBD2 (5 bases each). CDR1 is LNHDA, CDR2 SQIVND, per germline (reference sequence). Deletions cut 6 bases from V and 6 bases from J, with 7 bases between. The CDR3 has 11 amino acids. Here the CDR3 reads CASREGDTQYF. In DNA, the CDR3 is TGTGCCAGTAGAGAGGGGGATACGCAGTATTTT.

The chain recombines TRBV7-9 with TRBJ1-5; 9 bases are a match to TRBD1. CDR1 is SEHNR and CDR2 is FQNEAQ in the germline V gene (reference sequence). The CDR3 contains 14 residues. V was clipped by 5 bases and J by 6 bases; unmatched bases: 5. The CDR3 DNA sequence: TGTGCCAGCAGCCTGGGACAGGGAGGTCAGCCCCAGCATTTT. Amino acids: CASSLGQGGQPQHF.

The V gene is TRBV6-5, the J gene TRBJ1-5; D call uncertain. This CDR3 has 14 amino acids. Per germline, CDR1 MNHEY and CDR2 SVGAGI. Trimming stripped 7 bases from V and 4 bases from J, with 14 bases between. DNA for the CDR3: TGTGCCAGCACCGAGGTGGCGATAAATCAGCCCCAGCATTTT. Residues: CASTEVAINQPQHF.

The CDR3: CASSLGTGMSYEQYF. DNA for the CDR3: TGTGCCAGCAGCTTGGGGACGGGAATGTCCTACGAGCAGTACTTC. J is TRBJ2-7 and V is TRBV7-2; D may match TRBD1 or TRBD2 (5 bases each). The germline V and J ends were trimmed by 3 bases and 1 base, with 13 bases remaining between them. The germline gives CDR1 SGHTA, CDR2 FQGNSA. The length of the CDR3 is 15 residues.

The chain links TRBV6-5 to TRBJ1-1, with D hard to call. This CDR3 has 13 residues. Between the trimmed V and J ends, which lost 6 bases and 6 bases, there was a span of 14 bases. CDR1 MNHEY and CDR2 SVGAGI come from the germline V gene. CDR3 in DNA: TGTGCCAGCAGCAGACCTCGGACGGCTGAAGCTTTCTTT. Its translation is CASSRPRTAEAFF.

The chain recombines TRBV7-2 with TRBJ2-3, with 9 bases lining up with TRBD2. The CDR3 extends over 16 amino acids. With V trimmed by 5 bases and J by 6 bases, 12 bases remained unmatched. Germline CDR1 and CDR2: SGHTA and FQGNSA. CDR3 DNA sequence: TGTGCCAGCAGCCACAACCGCCTAGCGGGAACGGATACGCAGTATTTT. Translating gives CASSHNRLAGTDTQYF.

The chain has TRBV2 and TRBJ2-1, with D perhaps given as TRBD1 or TRBD2 (5 bases each). Deletions cut 6 bases from V and 10 bases from J, with 16 bases between. CDR3 length equals 13 residues. Germline assignment: CDR1 SNHLY and CDR2 FYNNEI. The chain's CDR3 is CASRGTSPGEQFF. DNA for the CDR3: TGTGCCAGCAGGGGGACCTCACCTGGGGAGCAGTTCTTC.

V and J are TRBV5-1 and TRBJ2-1; no definite D call. The CDR3 totals 15 residues. Germline CDR1 reads SGHRS; CDR2 reads YFSETQ. The V gene lost 0 bases and the J gene lost 7 bases, with 14 bases spanning the gap. The CDR3 loop reads CASSLDTASLNEQFF. CDR3 DNA: TGCGCCAGCAGCTTGGACACGGCTTCTCTTAATGAGCAGTTCTTC.